Below are 21 T cell receptor beta chains sequenced from a single sample in a study of T cell changes during pregnancy in multiple sclerosis. Sequenced by immunoSEQ multiplex PCR; TCRdb stores in-frame clones only, minus some. The top ten clones hold more than 0.85% of a sample with about 99,000 clones, 85% to 95% of them seen once. The sample in question was peripheral blood, obtained after pregnancy. Receptors were obtained from a female donor with multiple sclerosis, enrolled in a pregnancy study.

The V and J genes are TRBV2 and TRBJ2-1; 7 bases map to TRBD2. CDR1 SNHLY and CDR2 FYNNEI come from the germline V gene. V lost 6 bases and J lost 10; bases outside the gene matches: 9. This CDR3 spans 13 amino acids. The DNA for the CDR3 is TGTGCCAGCAGGCTAGCGGAGGCGGGGGAGCAGTTCTTC. The encoded protein is CASRLAEAGEQFF.

The chain recombines TRBV28 with TRBJ2-1; D ambiguous. This CDR3 is built from 15 residues. Germline values: CDR1 MDHEN, CDR2 SYDVKM. The V end was cut by 5 bases, the J end by 0 bases, with 11 bases between. CDR3 residues: CASSRPGSSYNEQFF. DNA of the CDR3: TGTGCCAGCAGTCGCCCCGGTAGCTCCTACAATGAGCAGTTCTTC.

The chain couples TRBV2 to TRBJ1-1; D not resolved. V lost 4 bases and J lost 1, with 7 bases in between. Looked up from germline, CDR1 is SNHLY and CDR2 is FYNNEI. This CDR3 is 13 amino acids long. CDR3 in DNA: TGTGCCAGCAGTGCGGGTACGAACACTGAAGCTTTCTTT. This translates into CASSAGTNTEAFF.

The chain carries TRBV9 and TRBJ2-3; the D gene is possibly TRBD2 (6 bases). Germline loops: CDR1 SGDLS, CDR2 YYNGEE. V dropped 0 bases and J dropped 4 bases, with 9 bases sitting between them. This CDR3 comprises 14 residues. Written as DNA, the CDR3 is TGTGCCAGCAGCGTAGGTGCGGGGTCAGATACGCAGTATTTT. Its protein is CASSVGAGSDTQYF.

This clone was counted once. V gene TRBV7-9 combines with J gene TRBJ2-7; 12 bases agree with TRBD2. Germline lookup yields CDR1 SEHNR and CDR2 FQNEAQ (reference sequence). V gave up 4 bases and J gave up 3 bases; unmatched junction bases: 7. The CDR3 runs 16 residues. As DNA, the CDR3 is TGTGCCAGCAGCTCAACCGGACTAGCGGGGTTCTACGAGCAGTACTTC. Amino acid sequence: CASSSTGLAGFYEQYF.

This clone was observed a single time. V and J are TRBV10-3 and TRBJ1-2; the D is unclear. The V gene lost 3 bases and the J gene lost 8 bases, with 10 bases spanning the gap. This CDR3 is 12 amino acids long. CDR1 is ENHRY, CDR2 SYGVKD, per germline. The CDR3 protein is CAISDLVGGYTF. The CDR3 DNA is TGTGCCATCAGTGACCTAGTCGGGGGCTACACCTTC.

This clone was detected a few times. The CDR3 DNA sequence: TGTGCCATCAGTGAGTACCAGGCTTCGGGGGAAGCTTTCTTT. The encoded protein is CAISEYQASGEAFF. The V and J genes are TRBV10-3 and TRBJ1-1; D is unresolved. Germline CDR1 ENHRY, CDR2 SYGVKD. Trimming removed 1 base from V and 8 bases from J, with 14 bases in between. This CDR3 comprises 14 residues.

This clone was found once. The chain has TRBV6-4 and TRBJ2-3; 7 nucleotides match TRBD2. The CDR3 length is 16 residues. V lost 2 bases, J lost 0 bases, and 5 bases stayed unmatched. Germline V lookup: CDR1 MRHNA, CDR2 SNTAGT. The CDR3 coding sequence is TGTGCCAGCAGTGACAGGGGCGGGGGAAGCACAGATACGCAGTATTTT. This sequence encodes CASSDRGGGSTDTQYF.

This sequence joins TRBV5-4 and TRBJ2-1, with 11 bases lining up with TRBD2. The CDR3 is 14 amino acids. J lost 6 bases, V lost 10 bases, and 9 bases had no gene match. Germline values: CDR1 SGHNT, CDR2 YYREEE (reference sequence). The CDR3 protein is CAGLIAGGPNEQFF. The CDR3 DNA sequence: TGTGCCGGCCTCATAGCGGGGGGGCCCAATGAGCAGTTCTTC.

The genes are TRBV19 and TRBJ1-5, with TRBD1 matching 8 bases. The CDR3 is 16 residues long. CDR1 and CDR2 (germline): LNHDA, SQIVND (reference sequence). V shed 6 bases and J 6 bases; nucleotides not matched to a gene: 13. The CDR3 loop is CASSPVQGALSQPQHF. The CDR3 coding sequence is TGTGCCAGTAGCCCAGTCCAGGGGGCGCTCAGTCAGCCCCAGCATTTT.

V is TRBV4-3 and J is TRBJ2-7; D remains unclear. This CDR3 has 15 residues. V was shortened by 0 bases and J by 0 bases, with 9 bases between the two germline ends. Germline CDR1 is LGHNA and CDR2 is YSLEER. The CDR3: CASSQDRSDSYEQYF. The DNA of the CDR3 is TGCGCCAGCAGCCAAGATCGGAGTGACTCCTACGAGCAGTACTTC.

This CDR3 is CASSQDPTSGGAPDTQYF. CDR3 nucleotides: TGTGCCAGCAGCCAAGATCCTACTAGCGGGGGGGCCCCAGATACGCAGTATTTT. This chain joins TRBV4-2 and TRBJ2-3, with TRBD2 identical over 13 bases. CDR1 is LGHNA and CDR2 is YNFKEQ in the germline V gene. The CDR3 sequence is 18 residues long. V lost 0 bases and J lost 4; bases outside the gene matches: 7.

This sequence joins TRBV19 and TRBJ2-3; 9 bases are shared with TRBD2. The CDR3 loop spans 20 amino acids. Per the germline V gene, CDR1 is LNHDA and CDR2 is SQIVND (reference sequence). After removal of 4 bases from V and 0 bases from J, the junction contained 17 bases not matched to a gene. The CDR3 nucleotides are TGTGCCAGTAGTAAATGGGTACTACGGGGGCTAGCGGGGAGCACAGATACGCAGTATTTT. It encodes CASSKWVLRGLAGSTDTQYF. Full variable domain (missing parts from reference TRBV19 and TRBJ2-3): DGGITQSPKYLFRKEGQNVTLSCEQNLNHDAMYWYRQDPGQGLRLIYYSQIVNDFQKGDIAEGYSVSREKKESFPLTVTSAQKNPTAFYLCASSKWVLRGLAGSTDTQYFGPGTRLTVL.

The CDR3, as DNA: TGTGCCAGCTCCTACCGGGGGGCGATCCCTGAAGCTTTCTTT. Translation: CASSYRGAIPEAFF. The chain recombines TRBV6-5 with TRBJ1-1; D possibly corresponds to TRBD1 (6 bases). The germline V gene has CDR1 MNHEY and CDR2 SVGAGI. This CDR3 has 14 residues. Trimming stripped 8 bases from V and 6 bases from J, with 19 bases between.

The J gene is TRBJ2-1, the V gene TRBV4-2; TRBD2 matches at 7 bases. After removal of 0 bases from V and 8 bases from J, the junction contained 13 bases not matched to a gene. The CDR3 extends over 17 amino acids. CDR1 LGHNA and CDR2 YNFKEQ come from the germline V gene. CDR3 sequence: CASSQDETSVRVDEQFF. In DNA form, the CDR3 reads TGTGCCAGCAGCCAAGACGAAACTAGCGTGAGGGTCGATGAGCAGTTCTTC.

J is TRBJ1-1 and V is TRBV5-1; D is uncertain. V was pared by 1 base and J by 2 bases, with 12 bases between. The CDR3 has 15 residues. Germline assignment: CDR1 SGHRS and CDR2 YFSETQ. This CDR3 reads CASSLSVTVNTEAFF. DNA of the CDR3: TGCGCCAGCAGCTTGTCCGTCACAGTTAACACTGAAGCTTTCTTT. The entire variable domain, with the rest obtained from reference TRBV5-1 and TRBJ1-1, is as follows: KAGVTQTPRYLIKTRGQQVTLSCSPISGHRSVSWYQQTPGQGLQFLFEYFSETQRNKGNFPGRFSGRQFSNSRSEMNVSTLELGDSALYLCASSLSVTVNTEAFFGQGTRLTVV.

V usage is TRBV2 and J usage is TRBJ2-2; D is undetermined. Germline CDR1 reads SNHLY; CDR2 reads FYNNEI. V was pared by 6 bases and J by 3 bases, with 2 bases between. The CDR3 is made up of 11 amino acids. CDR3 amino acids: CASSDTGELFF. As DNA, the CDR3 is TGTGCCAGCAGCGACACCGGGGAGCTGTTTTTT.

The CDR3 DNA reads TGTGCCAGCAGTTACTCCAGTGGAAACACCATATATTTT. Translated: CASSYSSGNTIYF. The rearrangement uses TRBV6-5 and TRBJ1-3; no definite D call. Germline V CDR1 and CDR2: MNHEY, SVGAGI. The CDR3 extends over 13 amino acids. Between the trimmed V and J ends, which lost 0 bases and 3 bases, there was a span of 3 bases.

V usage is TRBV19 and J usage is TRBJ1-2; unclear D gene. This CDR3 is 13 amino acids long. V dropped 5 bases and J dropped 4 bases, with 11 bases sitting between them. Per the germline V gene, CDR1 is LNHDA and CDR2 is SQIVND (reference sequence). CDR3 protein: CASSPPGGYGYTF. The CDR3 DNA reads as TGTGCCAGTAGTCCCCCGGGAGGCTATGGCTACACCTTC.

The J gene is TRBJ2-5, the V gene TRBV5-1; perhaps TRBD2 as D (6 bases). V was cut by 4 bases and J by 1 base, with 17 bases left in between. The CDR3 consists of 16 residues. Germline CDR1 SGHRS, CDR2 YFSETQ. CDR3 in amino acids: CASSLGDSNFQETQYF. For the CDR3, the DNA is TGCGCCAGCAGCCTCGGGGACTCTAACTTCCAAGAGACCCAGTACTTC.

Concerning this clone: One end of the junction is discordant with germline, which a read error may explain. V and J are TRBV13 and TRBJ2-3; TRBD1 might be the D (6 bases). CDR1 PRHDT and CDR2 FYEKMQ come from the germline V gene (reference sequence). This CDR3 is 19 amino acids long. The CDR3 sequence: CAGSLKAWTALGATDTQYF. DNA of the CDR3: TGTGCCGGCAGCTTAAAAGCGTGGACAGCACTAGGCGCCACAGATACGCAGTATTTT.